These 32 T cell receptor beta chains were sequenced from one sample in a study of T cell repertoires in cytomegalovirus infection (dated by TCRdb to between 2018 and 2021). Data came from an Illumina HiSeq 1500. TCRdb cleaned the public reads at Q25 with fastp, built clones with MiXCR and kept in-frame beta chains. Entries that share a CDR3 protein sequence are merged under the most common genes and DNA. This sample holds about 360,000 distinct CDR3 sequences; roughly 18% were observed only once. Of the sample, around 8.6% falls within the top ten clones. What was sequenced was PBMCs. These receptors were taken from a human donor in good health (CMV status not recorded). Some clones in this sample may be carry-over from other donors' samples.

The chain carries TRBV20-1 and TRBJ2-7, with D possibly being TRBD2 (5 bases). Germline loops: CDR1 DFQATT, CDR2 SNEGSKA (reference sequence). CDR3 length equals 15 residues. Trimming removed 5 bases at V and 0 bases at J, with 17 bases between. CDR3 nucleotide sequence: TGCAGTGCTCTCCTAGGGAGTGAAGCCTCCTACGAGCAGTACTTC. Residues: CSALLGSEASYEQYF.

This clonotype was observed at least ten times. The chain links TRBV7-9 to TRBJ2-7; 9 nucleotides line up with TRBD2. Unmatched junction bases numbered 6, after V lost 2 bases and J lost 4 bases. This CDR3 region has 15 residues. From germline, CDR1 is SEHNR and CDR2 FQNEAQ (reference sequence). DNA for the CDR3: TGTGCCAGCAGCTTAATAGCGGGAGCTGGTTACGAGCAGTACTTC. Translated, it gives CASSLIAGAGYEQYF.

This clonotype turned up a few times. The V gene is TRBV7-2, the J gene TRBJ2-7, with 10 bases matching TRBD2. Losses at the gene ends were 4 bases for V and 4 bases for J; bases not matched to a gene: 4. The CDR3 totals 14 residues. Per the germline V gene, CDR1 is SGHTA and CDR2 is FQGNSA. CDR3 nucleotides: TGTGCCAGCAGCTCTAGCGGGAGTAAATACGAGCAGTACTTC. It yields the protein CASSSSGSKYEQYF.

This clonotype was detected only a few times. V is TRBV11-2 and J is TRBJ2-3, with 9 nucleotides matching TRBD2. The V and J ends lost 1 base and 5 bases, in that order; junction bases with no gene match: 4. Germline V CDR1 and CDR2: SGHAT, FQNNGV. The CDR3 has 15 residues. The CDR3 protein is CASSLVAGAGDTQYF. CDR3 in DNA: TGTGCCAGCAGCTTAGTAGCGGGGGCGGGAGATACGCAGTATTTT.

A few counts support this clonotype. The chain uses TRBV4-1 and TRBJ2-3; 8 nucleotides align to TRBD2. CDR1 is MGHRA and CDR2 is YSYEKL in the germline V gene. J gave up 5 bases and V 0 bases, and 7 bases lay outside the gene matches. The CDR3 is 16 residues long. The DNA for the CDR3 is TGCGCCAGCAGCCAAGATCTTCGGGAGGGTGGAGATACGCAGTATTTT. It codes for CASSQDLREGGDTQYF.

This clonotype came up many times. V and J are TRBV6-5 and TRBJ2-3; weak D call: TRBD2 (6 bases). There are 14 residues in the CDR3. V was clipped by 2 bases and J by 1 base, with 7 bases between them. Looked up from germline, CDR1 is MNHEY and CDR2 is SVGAGI. DNA for the CDR3: TGTGCCAGCAGTTACGAGCGGGGCACAGATACGCAGTATTTT. It yields the protein CASSYERGTDTQYF.

This clonotype was detected ten times or more. The rearrangement uses TRBV6-1 and TRBJ1-3, with D tentatively TRBD1 (6 bases). Per germline, CDR1 MNHNS and CDR2 SASEGT. CDR3 length equals 15 residues. V lost 8 bases and J 0 bases, leaving 14 bases between the germline ends. The DNA of the CDR3 is TGTGCCAGCCGCCCCGGGACACTCTCTGGAAACACCATATATTTT. Its translation: CASRPGTLSGNTIYF.

This clonotype was counted many times. CDR3 loop: CASSVEGVVEQFF. CDR3 DNA sequence: TGTGCCAGCAGTGTAGAGGGGGTAGTTGAGCAGTTCTTC. The V call is TRBV2, the J call TRBJ2-1; tentatively, D is TRBD1 (6 bases). V dropped 4 bases and J dropped 9 bases, with 13 bases sitting between them. This CDR3 has 13 amino acids. The germline CDR1 and CDR2 sequences are SNHLY and FYNNEI.

Many counts were recorded for this clonotype. This chain links TRBV14 with TRBJ2-3, with D hard to call. The CDR3 is made up of 12 amino acids. V lost 0 bases to trimming and J lost 9 bases, with 7 bases between them. The germline V gene has CDR1 SGHDN and CDR2 FVKESK. DNA for the CDR3: TGTGCCAGCAGCCAAGACATCCGGACGCAGTATTTT. It is translated as CASSQDIRTQYF.

This clonotype has a count of ten or more. The gene calls are TRBV7-2 and TRBJ2-3, with D perhaps TRBD2 (7 bases). Germline V CDR1 and CDR2: SGHTA, FQGNSA. The CDR3 is 16 residues long. The V end lost 5 bases, the J end lost 4 bases, and 19 bases lay between the germline ends. CDR3 DNA: TGTGCCAGCAGCCCAATTGGGGGGGGGCCGGCAGATACGCAGTATTTT. Its protein is CASSPIGGGPADTQYF.

The CDR3 is CASSTGTGVWYGYTF. DNA for the CDR3: TGTGCCAGTAGTACCGGGACAGGGGTGTGGTATGGCTACACCTTC. The chain recombines TRBV19 with TRBJ1-2, with TRBD1 matching 10 bases. Germline CDR1 is LNHDA and CDR2 is SQIVND (reference sequence). CDR3 length: 15 residues. J gave up 5 bases and V 4 bases, and 7 bases lay outside the gene matches.

There are many counts of this clonotype. The V gene is TRBV7-2, the J gene TRBJ2-5, with TRBD2 matching over 11 bases. The V gene's germline CDR1 is SGHTA and CDR2 FQGNSA. Losses at the gene ends were 3 bases for V and 3 bases for J; bases not matched to a gene: 6. The CDR3 is 16 residues long. The CDR3 sequence is CASSFVAGGLEETQYF. The CDR3 DNA follows: TGTGCCAGCAGCTTCGTAGCGGGGGGGCTTGAAGAGACCCAGTACTTC.

The V call is TRBV18, the J call TRBJ2-5; possibly TRBD1 for D (5 bases). The V gene lost 1 base and the J gene lost 5 bases, with 8 bases spanning the gap. Germline loops: CDR1 KGHSH, CDR2 LQKENI. This CDR3 is 13 amino acids long. Here the CDR3 reads CASSPQGAETQYF. The DNA for the CDR3 is TGTGCCAGCTCACCACAAGGGGCGGAGACCCAGTACTTC.

The table lists this clonotype with a few counts. V is TRBV20-1 and J is TRBJ2-5; D possibly uses TRBD1 or TRBD2 (5 bases each). V was shortened by 3 bases and J by 2 bases, with 10 bases between the two germline ends. CDR1 and CDR2 (germline): DFQATT, SNEGSKA (reference sequence). The CDR3 spans 13 residues. In nucleotides, the CDR3 is TGCAGTGCTAGGGGGGAACTACAAGAGACCCAGTACTTC. It is translated as CSARGELQETQYF.

This clonotype was seen at least ten times. V is TRBV6-6 and J is TRBJ1-5; possibly TRBD1 for D (5 bases). Trimming pared 8 bases from V and 1 base from J, leaving 12 bases between. This CDR3 region has 14 residues. Germline V gene lookup returns CDR1 MNHNY and CDR2 SVGAGI (reference sequence). CDR3: CASGDPASNQPQHF. DNA for the CDR3: TGTGCCAGCGGGGACCCGGCCAGCAATCAGCCCCAGCATTTT.

This clonotype was seen only a few times. The rearrangement joins TRBV6-2 or TRBV6-3 to TRBJ2-1; D gene unclear. Germline CDR1 and CDR2: MNHEY and SVGEGT. Trimming cost V 2 bases and J 9 bases, with 8 bases left between them. This CDR3 comprises 12 residues. In nucleotides, the CDR3 is TGTGCCAGCAGTTACCTCGGTGGTGAGCAGTTCTTC. It specifies CASSYLGGEQFF.

The genes are TRBV12-3 or TRBV12-4 and TRBJ1-5; D is undetermined. This CDR3 comprises 16 residues. The V end lost 1 base, the J end lost 3 bases, and 13 bases lay between the germline ends. The CDR3 DNA reads TGTGCCAGCAGTTTAGAAGGCTTTTGGGACAATCAGCCCCAGCATTTT. It yields the protein CASSLEGFWDNQPQHF.

The chain has TRBV28 and TRBJ2-7; D is perhaps TRBD2 (6 bases). The length of the CDR3 is 14 residues. Trimming removed 3 bases from V and 5 bases from J, with 14 bases in between. The germline V gene has CDR1 MDHEN and CDR2 SYDVKM. CDR3 residues: CASSLAGSVNEQYF. In DNA, the CDR3 is TGTGCCAGCAGTTTGGCCGGGAGCGTGAACGAGCAGTACTTC.

This clonotype has only a few counts. The chain joins TRBV2 to TRBJ2-3; 8 positions match TRBD2. CDR1 is SNHLY and CDR2 is FYNNEI in the germline V gene. With V trimmed by 4 bases and J by 0 bases, 6 bases remained unmatched. The CDR3 has 16 amino acids. The CDR3 nucleotides read TGTGCCAGCAGTGCGGGACTAGAGTCTAGCACAGATACGCAGTATTTT. Protein sequence: CASSAGLESSTDTQYF. Full variable domain (remainder filled in from reference TRBV2 and TRBJ2-3): EPEVTQTPSHQVTQMGQEVILRCVPISNHLYFYWYRQILGQKVEFLVSFYNNEISEKSEIFDDQFSVERPDGSNFTLKIRSTKLEDSAMYFCASSAGLESSTDTQYFGPGTRLTVL.

The rearrangement uses TRBV19 and TRBJ2-5; the D is unclear. From germline, CDR1 is LNHDA and CDR2 SQIVND (reference sequence). V lost 2 bases and J lost 5, with 9 bases in between. The CDR3 runs 13 residues. The CDR3 sequence: CASSITALETQYF. The CDR3 DNA follows: TGTGCCAGTAGTATAACGGCGCTGGAGACCCAGTACTTC.

In this sample, this clonotype turned up a few times. The chain couples TRBV19 to TRBJ2-1, with D hard to call. Germline V gives CDR1 LNHDA, CDR2 SQIVND (reference sequence). The CDR3 extends over 10 amino acids. V was shortened by 8 bases and J by 8 bases, with 7 bases between the two germline ends. This CDR3 reads CASGAHEQFF. CDR3 coding DNA: TGTGCCAGTGGAGCGCATGAGCAGTTCTTC.

This sequence joins TRBV6-2 or TRBV6-3 and TRBJ2-1; D remains unclear. Germline values: CDR1 MNHEY, CDR2 SVGEGT. The CDR3 is 15 residues long. Trimming removed 2 bases at V and 4 bases at J, with 12 bases between. The CDR3 DNA reads TGTGCCAGCAGTTACGCGGACGGGCGGTACAATGAGCAGTTCTTC. As protein: CASSYADGRYNEQFF.

This clonotype was observed many times. This chain connects TRBV12-3 or TRBV12-4 to TRBJ1-1, with 11 nucleotides matching TRBD1. Germline trimming cut 6 bases from V and 4 bases from J; bases unmatched to any gene: 7. The CDR3 runs 15 residues. CDR3 in amino acids: CASRAGTGGITEAFF. Here the CDR3 DNA reads TGTGCCAGCAGAGCCGGGACAGGGGGTATCACTGAAGCTTTCTTT.

The rearrangement links TRBV6-2 or TRBV6-3 to TRBJ2-7; D not certain. Germline assignment: CDR1 MNHEY and CDR2 SVGEGT. This CDR3 is 12 amino acids long. The V gene lost 8 bases and the J gene lost 4 bases, with 12 bases spanning the gap. In DNA form, the CDR3 reads TGTGCCAGCCTAACCCTAGGATACGAGCAGTACTTC. This gives the protein CASLTLGYEQYF.

The J gene is TRBJ2-3, the V gene TRBV11-2, with a possible D match to TRBD2 (5 bases). CDR1 is SGHAT and CDR2 is FQNNGV in the germline V gene. The CDR3 has 16 residues. Trimming shortened V by 6 bases and J by 2 bases, and 18 bases separated the two germline ends. The CDR3 loop is CASSDPQDSYTDTQYF. The CDR3 coding sequence is TGTGCCAGCAGTGACCCGCAGGACTCCTACACAGATACGCAGTATTTT.

This clonotype was detected only a few times. The chain links TRBV9 to TRBJ2-5; D is ambiguous. Germline V gene lookup returns CDR1 SGDLS and CDR2 YYNGEE. The CDR3 consists of 15 residues. The V end was cut by 3 bases, the J end by 2 bases, with 14 bases between. The CDR3 loop reads CASSARTQPQETQYF. The CDR3 region has the DNA TGTGCCAGCAGCGCTAGGACGCAACCTCAAGAGACCCAGTACTTC.

This clonotype was observed many times. J is TRBJ1-5 and V is TRBV12-3 or TRBV12-4; TRBD1 aligns across 10 bases. The CDR3 sequence is 16 residues long. After removal of 6 bases from V and 4 bases from J, the junction contained 9 bases not matched to a gene. The CDR3 DNA is TGTGCCAGCAGCCTCATCCTGGACAGGGGGAATCAGCCCCAGCATTTT. Translation gives CASSLILDRGNQPQHF.

The rearrangement uses TRBV19 and TRBJ2-1; TRBD2 matches at 9 bases. Trimming cost V 6 bases and J 6 bases; bases outside gene matches: 6. The CDR3 has 14 residues. The germline V gene has CDR1 LNHDA and CDR2 SQIVND (reference sequence). The CDR3 nucleotides read TGTGCCAGTAGGACAGGGCGGGAGGGCAATGAGCAGTTCTTC. Protein product: CASRTGREGNEQFF.

The chain recombines TRBV6-2 or TRBV6-3 with TRBJ2-7; D is perhaps TRBD1 or TRBD2 (5 bases each). This CDR3 is built from 17 residues. Germline CDR1 reads MNHEY; CDR2 reads SVGEGT. V was trimmed by 4 bases and J by 3 bases, leaving 22 bases between them. The CDR3 bases are TGTGCCAGCAGTTCATTAGCCGGGACGCCTTCCCACTACGAGCAGTACTTC. This translates into CASSSLAGTPSHYEQYF.

The chain has TRBV9 and TRBJ2-5; no firm D call. The V and J ends lost 0 bases and 5 bases respectively, with 8 bases between them. Germline V gene sequence: CDR1 SGDLS, CDR2 YYNGEE. The CDR3 loop spans 13 amino acids. CDR3 nucleotide sequence: TGTGCCAGCAGCGTAGCCGGAGAGGAGACCCAGTACTTC. Protein product: CASSVAGEETQYF.

This clonotype was counted ten times or more. The J gene is TRBJ1-6, the V gene TRBV6-1, with D maybe TRBD1 (5 bases). Trimming took 6 bases from V and 8 from J, leaving 23 bases between them. CDR3 length: 17 amino acids. In germline, CDR1 is MNHNS, CDR2 SASEGT. The CDR3 loop reads CASRLNSGRAGDSPLHF. The CDR3 DNA reads as TGTGCCAGCAGACTAAACTCAGGCAGGGCAGGCGATTCACCCCTCCACTTT.

A remark on this clonotype: Since a much larger clone is just one base distant, this may be a read error. The chain couples TRBV6-2 or TRBV6-3 to TRBJ1-1; D is unresolved. CDR1 is MNHEY, CDR2 SVGEGT, per germline. V was shortened by 1 base and J by 4 bases, with 16 bases between the two germline ends. The CDR3 contains 16 residues. This CDR3 reads CASSYYGLRIRTEAFF. DNA for the CDR3: TGTGCCAGCAGTTACTATGGGCTCAGGATCCGCACTGAAGCTTTCTTT.